This T cell receptor (beta chain) comes out of a study of monozygotic twins with inflammatory bowel disease. The CDR3 contains 14 residues. From approximately 3,500 ng of total RNA, each TCR library was prepared. TCRdb reprocessed the 5' RACE reads, with one entry per CDR3 protein and no DNA. Its listing shows around 200,000 distinct CDR3 sequences. V gene TRBV12-3 or TRBV12-4 combines with J gene TRBJ1-2. The receptor was derived from a human donor with ulcerative colitis or Crohn's disease, or a healthy co-twin of an affected twin (not recorded which). Specimen: blood. This CDR3 is CASSPQSIRSGYTF.